Listed here are 26 T cell receptor beta chains from one sample, sequenced in a study of blood T cell repertoires in COVID-19. Generated by immunoSEQ multiplex PCR, the TCRdb table keeps only in-frame clones and is missing some. The data hold about 36,000 clones, with 85% observed a single time. Sequencing was done on a sample of peripheral blood. These receptors all stem from a human donor in a cohort sampled during active COVID-19.

This chain links TRBV16 with TRBJ2-4; weak D call: TRBD1 (6 bases). The V end was cut by 0 bases, the J end by 6 bases, with 15 bases between. Germline V gives CDR1 KGHSY, CDR2 FQNENV. The CDR3 is made up of 16 amino acids. Written as DNA, the CDR3 is TGTGCCAGCAGCCAATCGGGGGACACTACTCGAAACATTCAGTACTTC. Protein: CASSQSGDTTRNIQYF. The complete variable domain, with remaining parts taken from reference TRBV16 and TRBJ2-4, reads GEEVAQTPKHLVRGEGQKAKLYCAPIKGHSYVFWYQQVLKNEFKFLISFQNENVFDETGMPKERFSAKCLPNSPCSLEIQATKLEDSAVYFCASSQSGDTTRNIQYFGAGTRLSVL.

The DNA of the CDR3 is TGTGCCAGCAGCTTAGATGGTGTGGGGCTCTATGGCTACACCTTC. It encodes CASSLDGVGLYGYTF. The J gene is TRBJ1-2, the V gene TRBV11-3, with D possibly being TRBD1 (5 bases). The CDR3 totals 15 residues. With 0 bases removed from V and 4 bases from J, the gap between germline ends came to 12 bases. Germline assignment: CDR1 SGHNT and CDR2 YENEEA. Full variable domain (missing parts from reference TRBV11-3 and TRBJ1-2): EAGVVQSPRYKIIEKKQPVAFWCNPISGHNTLYWYLQNLGQGPELLIRYENEEAVDDSQLPKDRFSAERLKGVDSTLKIQPAELGDSAVYLCASSLDGVGLYGYTFGSGTRLTVV.

The V gene is TRBV3-1 (or the pseudogene TRBV3-2), the J gene TRBJ2-1, with D perhaps TRBD2 (7 bases). Germline lookup yields CDR1 LGHDT and CDR2 YNNKEL (reference sequence). The CDR3 is made up of 16 amino acids. Trimming cost V 1 base and J 5 bases, with 15 bases left between them. CDR3 amino acids: CASSQVLGGLNNEQFF. The CDR3 DNA reads as TGTGCCAGCAGCCAAGTACTGGGGGGGCTAAACAATGAGCAGTTCTTC.

This chain joins TRBV3-1 (or the pseudogene TRBV3-2) and TRBJ2-1, with TRBD2 identical over 10 bases. Germline V CDR1 and CDR2: LGHDT, YNNKEL (reference sequence). The CDR3 loop spans 16 amino acids. The V gene end was trimmed by 3 bases and the J gene end by 9 bases; junction bases not matched to a gene: 11. This CDR3 is CASSQPWVAGGGEQFF. The CDR3 DNA reads TGTGCCAGCAGCCAGCCGTGGGTAGCGGGGGGTGGTGAGCAGTTCTTC.

This clone was seen more than once but under ten times. J is TRBJ1-6 and V is TRBV5-4; 7 nucleotides match TRBD1. The CDR3 is made up of 14 amino acids. Per germline, CDR1 SGHNT and CDR2 YYREEE (reference sequence). V shed 4 bases, J shed 8 bases, and the junction held 6 bases outside the gene matches. CDR3 DNA sequence: TGTGCCAGCAGCCGGGGGACAGCTGATTCACCCCTCCACTTT. Its translation: CASSRGTADSPLHF.

V is TRBV10-3 and J is TRBJ1-2, with a tentative D call TRBD1 (6 bases). V was shortened by 5 bases and J by 8 bases, with 15 bases between the two germline ends. The CDR3 spans 13 residues. Germline V gene lookup returns CDR1 ENHRY and CDR2 SYGVKD. CDR3 in DNA: TGTGCCATCAGTCAAACAGGGACGCAGGGCTACACCTTC. This sequence encodes CAISQTGTQGYTF.

The V call is TRBV7-3, the J call TRBJ2-2; D might be TRBD1 (6 bases). Germline lookup yields CDR1 SGHTA and CDR2 FQGTGA. The V gene lost 5 bases and the J gene lost 7 bases, with 11 bases spanning the gap. The CDR3 extends over 13 amino acids. CDR3 DNA: TGTGCCAGCAGCCACAGGGCTAACGGGGAGCTGTTTTTT. The encoded protein is CASSHRANGELFF.

The V call is TRBV7-3, the J call TRBJ1-1; no clear D gene. Germline CDR1 reads SGHTA; CDR2 reads FQGTGA. V was trimmed by 3 bases and J by 0 bases, leaving 5 bases between them. The CDR3 length is 13 residues. The DNA for the CDR3 is TGTGCCAGCAGCTTTTCTTTGAACACTGAAGCTTTCTTT. This sequence encodes CASSFSLNTEAFF.

This clone was seen just once. The genes are TRBV29-1 and TRBJ1-2, with TRBD1 matching over 10 bases. This CDR3 comprises 17 residues. The germline V gene encodes CDR1 SQVTM and CDR2 ANQGSEA. V gave up 6 bases and J gave up 4 bases; unmatched junction bases: 17. The CDR3 here is CSVQGWTGGPHFYGYTF. The CDR3, as DNA: TGCAGCGTCCAAGGGTGGACAGGGGGGCCCCACTTCTATGGCTACACCTTC.

The chain links TRBV7-9 to TRBJ2-1; no reliable D call. The germline gives CDR1 SEHNR, CDR2 FQNEAQ (reference sequence). The germline V and J ends were trimmed by 5 bases and 5 bases, with 10 bases remaining between them. The CDR3 loop spans 13 amino acids. The CDR3 reads CASSLQEDNEQFF. The CDR3 nucleotides read TGTGCCAGCAGCCTCCAAGAGGACAATGAGCAGTTCTTC. Full variable domain (remainder filled in from reference TRBV7-9 and TRBJ2-1): DTGVSQNPRHKITKRGQNVTFRCDPISEHNRLYWYRQTLGQGPEFLTYFQNEAQLEKSRLLSDRFSAERPKGSFSTLEIQRTEQGDSAMYLCASSLQEDNEQFFGPGTRLTVL.

The sample holds one count of this clone. This chain uses TRBV18 with TRBJ2-5; 7 bases map to TRBD1. Looked up from germline, CDR1 is KGHSH and CDR2 is LQKENI. With V trimmed by 5 bases and J by 3 bases, 3 bases remained unmatched. This CDR3 is built from 13 residues. CDR3 sequence reads: CASSVDREETQYF. The CDR3 DNA follows: TGTGCCAGCTCAGTTGACAGGGAAGAGACCCAGTACTTC.

This chain links TRBV11-2 with TRBJ2-5; the match to TRBD1 covers 8 bases. Germline V gene lookup returns CDR1 SGHAT and CDR2 FQNNGV. The CDR3 loop spans 15 amino acids. With V trimmed by 3 bases and J by 2 bases, 5 bases remained unmatched. The CDR3 DNA sequence: TGTGCCAGCAGCTTTGGACAGGGAAAGCAAGAGACCCAGTACTTC. Protein: CASSFGQGKQETQYF.

The CDR3 sequence: CASSQDNSGGALYTGELFF. In DNA, the CDR3 is TGCGCCAGCAGCCAAGACAATAGCGGGGGGGCTTTGTACACCGGGGAGCTGTTTTTT. This chain uses TRBV4-3 with TRBJ2-2, with 11 bases aligning to TRBD2. The CDR3 is 19 residues long. CDR1 is LGHNA, CDR2 YSLEER, per germline. After removal of 0 bases from V and 3 bases from J, the junction contained 9 bases not matched to a gene.

The chain is built from TRBV6-5 and TRBJ1-4, with 9 bases that match TRBD1. CDR3 length: 13 residues. V gave up 10 bases and J gave up 8 bases; unmatched junction bases: 8. Germline V lookup: CDR1 MNHEY, CDR2 SVGAGI. In DNA form, the CDR3 reads TGTGCCACAACAGGACAGGGGAGGGAAAAACTGTTTTTT. It specifies CATTGQGREKLFF.

The table lists this clone with a count of one. V gene TRBV18 combines with J gene TRBJ1-5; perhaps TRBD1 as D (6 bases). The V end lost 2 bases, the J end lost 4 bases, and 12 bases lay between the germline ends. The germline gives CDR1 KGHSH, CDR2 LQKENI. The CDR3 runs 15 residues. CDR3 coding DNA: TGTGCCAGCTCACCATCGGGGGGCGGTAATCAGCCCCAGCATTTT. Its translation is CASSPSGGGNQPQHF.

V usage is TRBV6-5 and J usage is TRBJ2-1; the D gene is possibly TRBD1 (5 bases). The CDR3 consists of 13 residues. Per germline, CDR1 MNHEY and CDR2 SVGAGI. V was trimmed by 10 bases and J by 3 bases, leaving 13 bases between them. CDR3 loop: CATQSRVYNEQFF. The CDR3 nucleotides read TGTGCCACCCAAAGCAGGGTCTACAATGAGCAGTTCTTC.

This clone was observed once. J is TRBJ1-2 and V is TRBV7-8; 11 nucleotides line up with TRBD1. The CDR3 totals 16 residues. Germline-derived CDR1 and CDR2 are SGHVS and FQNEAQ. V lost 3 bases and J lost 3; bases outside the gene matches: 6. CDR3 sequence (DNA): TGTGCCAGCAGCTTCGGGACAGGGGGTGAAGACTATGGCTACACCTTC. The encoded protein is CASSFGTGGEDYGYTF. The variable domain in full, with the rest retrieved from reference TRBV7-8 and TRBJ1-2, is GAGVSQSPRYKVAKRGQDVALRCDPISGHVSLFWYQQALGQGPEFLTYFQNEAQLDKSGLPSDRFFAERPEGSVSTLKIQRTQQEDSAVYLCASSFGTGGEDYGYTFGSGTRLTVV.

This chain connects TRBV4-3 to TRBJ1-6, with TRBD1 identical over 7 bases. CDR1 and CDR2 from the germline V gene are LGHNA and YSLEER. V trimming: 6 bases; J trimming: 13 bases; junction bases outside the gene matches: 12. CDR3 length: 14 amino acids. CDR3 sequence (DNA): TGCGCCAGCAGACCTGGGACAGCTGCTTGGCCCCTCCACTTT. This gives the protein CASRPGTAAWPLHF.

The chain couples TRBV6-5 to TRBJ1-1; D perhaps matches TRBD1 (5 bases). Trimming removed 5 bases from V and 5 bases from J, with 18 bases in between. Germline V lookup: CDR1 MNHEY, CDR2 SVGAGI. CDR3 length: 15 amino acids. The CDR3 loop is CASSPRLGGRTEAFF. The CDR3 nucleotides are TGTGCCAGCAGTCCCCGTTTGGGGGGAAGGACTGAAGCTTTCTTT.

The J gene is TRBJ2-3, the V gene TRBV10-3; 8 positions match TRBD2. Germline values: CDR1 ENHRY, CDR2 SYGVKD. The length of the CDR3 is 14 residues. J gave up 5 bases and V 6 bases, and 7 bases lay outside the gene matches. CDR3 amino acids: CAIRTGGQKDTQYF. The CDR3 region has the DNA TGTGCCATCAGGACGGGGGGGCAGAAAGATACGCAGTATTTT.

This clone has only a few counts. The V call is TRBV12-3 or TRBV12-4, the J call TRBJ1-5; unclear D gene. The germline V and J ends were trimmed by 2 bases and 0 bases, with 2 bases remaining between them. This CDR3 region has 13 residues. The CDR3, as DNA: TGTGCCAGCAGTTTACTTAGCAATCAGCCCCAGCATTTT. It encodes CASSLLSNQPQHF.

V gene TRBV27 combines with J gene TRBJ2-1, with 9 bases identical to TRBD2. The J segment lost 8 bases and the V segment lost 4 bases, leaving 18 bases of the junction unmatched. The CDR3 has 18 amino acids. The germline V gene encodes CDR1 MNHEY and CDR2 SMNVEV (reference sequence). The CDR3 loop is CASSWRPPKRGVLDEQFF. In DNA, the CDR3 is TGTGCCAGCAGTTGGCGACCCCCCAAGCGGGGGGTTTTGGATGAGCAGTTCTTC.

The chain joins TRBV11-1 to TRBJ2-4, with D perhaps TRBD2 (5 bases). Trimming took 2 bases from V and 8 from J, leaving 10 bases between them. This CDR3 is built from 13 residues. CDR1 is SGHAT and CDR2 is FQDESV in the germline V gene (reference sequence). CDR3 nucleotides: TGTGCCAGCAGCTTAAGCCAGGAGGACATTCAGTACTTC. It translates to CASSLSQEDIQYF.

This chain connects TRBV19 to TRBJ2-3, with 12 bases identical to TRBD2. The CDR3 is made up of 16 amino acids. Germline V gives CDR1 LNHDA, CDR2 SQIVND (reference sequence). The trim removed 2 bases at V and 5 bases at J, leaving 5 bases unmatched. Here the CDR3 DNA reads TGTGCCAGTAGTATAAGGACTAGCGGGGTTCAAGATACGCAGTATTTT. Translated: CASSIRTSGVQDTQYF.

The rearrangement links TRBV9 to TRBJ1-3, with 7 bases that match TRBD1. CDR1 SGDLS and CDR2 YYNGEE come from the germline V gene. CDR3 size: 14 residues. After removal of 3 bases from V and 3 bases from J, the junction contained 3 bases not matched to a gene. The CDR3: CASSAGGSGNTIYF. The CDR3, as DNA: TGTGCCAGCAGCGCAGGGGGAAGTGGAAACACCATATATTTT.

V is TRBV6-2 or TRBV6-3 and J is TRBJ1-6, with D possibly being TRBD1 (5 bases). Trimming took off 3 bases at V and 7 bases at J, with 13 bases between the two ends. The CDR3 spans 15 residues. Germline V gene data show CDR1 as MNHEY and CDR2 as SVGEGT. CDR3 in amino acids: CASSYIGQYNSPLHF. The CDR3 bases are TGTGCCAGCAGTTATATTGGACAATACAATTCACCCCTCCACTTT.